This section outlines one TCR beta chain sequence together with its context. Antigen: not known. The sample originates from a study of T cell responses to AZD1222 COVID-19 vaccine. Study results and limitations: Recipients of two AZD1222 doses showed rising Spike-specific TCR breadth and depth. Across spike, vaccine-associated CD4 TCRs were found, dominant at 160-218 and 743-854.

Germline CDR1 SGDLS, CDR2 YYNGEE. This CDR3 contains 16 residues. V lost 3 bases to trimming and J lost 7 bases, with 20 bases between them. Repertoires were generated with immunoSEQ multiplex PCR, while TCRdb's copy carries only in-frame clones and drops some. This sample carries fewer than 130,000 clones, roughly 90% of them seen once, and the ten largest clones take roughly 1.1%. Sequencing was performed on peripheral blood, taken on day 0 of AZD1222 vaccination. The clonotype was recovered from an adult in good health. The rearrangement links TRBV9 to TRBJ2-1; D assignment may be TRBD1 or TRBD2 (6 bases each). CDR3 sequence (DNA): TGTGCCAGCAGCGCCGAAGGCCGGGGGCGATGGAATGAGCAGTTCTTC. Translated: CASSAEGRGRWNEQFF.